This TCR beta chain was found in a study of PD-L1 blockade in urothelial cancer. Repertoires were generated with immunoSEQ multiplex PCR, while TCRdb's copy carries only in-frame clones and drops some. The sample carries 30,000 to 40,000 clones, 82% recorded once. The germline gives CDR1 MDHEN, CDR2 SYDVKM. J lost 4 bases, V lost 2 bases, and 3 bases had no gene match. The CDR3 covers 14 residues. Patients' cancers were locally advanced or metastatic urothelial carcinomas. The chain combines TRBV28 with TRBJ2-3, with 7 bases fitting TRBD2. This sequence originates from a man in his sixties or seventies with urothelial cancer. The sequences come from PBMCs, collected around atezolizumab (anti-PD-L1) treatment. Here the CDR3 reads CASSLGGSADTQYF. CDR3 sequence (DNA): TGTGCCAGCAGTTTAGGCGGGAGCGCAGATACGCAGTATTTT.